This T cell receptor beta chain is drawn from a study of blood T cell repertoires in COVID-19. Study background: Whether acute or convalescent, the COVID-19 samples came from the United States, Italy and Spain. PBMCs, B-cell-depleted T cells, or T cells were the source of the cDNA or gDNA that made up the material.

Authors' analysis steps: Amplification of reference gene primers provided the estimated nucleated cell counts. TCRdb's copy holds only in-frame clones and misses some; the assay was immunoSEQ multiplex PCR. The V and J calls and clone size are taken from that table; D and trimming were inferred from the DNA. The table includes 290,000 or so clones, 85% to 90% detected once. The CDR3 is made up of 14 amino acids. Trimming cost V 3 bases and J 0 bases, with 8 bases left between them. Germline CDR1 is SGHAT and CDR2 is FQNNGV. The TCR comes from a man in his 70s with acute or convalescent COVID-19. The chain recombines TRBV11-2 with TRBJ1-1, with D unresolved. Sequences were obtained from peripheral blood. CDR3 amino acids: CASSLSPMNTEAFF. CDR3 nucleotide sequence: TGTGCCAGCAGCTTGTCCCCTATGAACACTGAAGCTTTCTTT.